This record concerns one T cell receptor (beta chain) sequence. These data are taken from a study of identical twins. TCRdb independently ran MiXCR on the 5' RACE reads; one entry per CDR3 protein. The sample lists some 730,000 distinct CDR3 sequences, 15% to 20% occurring once. V was pared by 6 bases and J by 0 bases, with 17 bases between. The CDR3 extends over 16 amino acids. Looked up from germline, CDR1 is MNHNS and CDR2 is SASEGT. A further study also used this sample, focusing on T cells expressing NK-cell markers. From that report: The authors sequenced eight donors, of whom seven were HCMV-seropositive and one was seronegative. The sorts in several experiments were restricted to alpha-beta TCR T cells by an anti-gamma-delta TCR antibody.

The sequenced material came from PBMCs. This chain connects TRBV6-1 to TRBJ1-1, with D perhaps TRBD1 (6 bases). The clonotype comes from a woman under 30 in good health. CDR3 residues: CASRATGTRLNTEAFF. CDR3 coding DNA: TGTGCCAGCAGAGCGACAGGAACAAGATTGAACACTGAAGCTTTCTTT.